Listed below are T cell receptor beta chains from one sample, sequenced in a study of cytomegalovirus exposure and HLA in healthy donors. Profiling relied on immunoSEQ multiplex PCR, and the TCRdb table lists in-frame clones only, not all of them. The profile covers under 300,000 clones, with around 90% appearing a single time and around 1.7% taken by the ten largest. Sequenced input: PBMCs. The receptors derive from a girl aged 2-10 years in good health and CMV-seronegative. Both conserved end residues are part of each CDR3. D genes are given only for firm matches. Expanded clones are given a class, and other clones once, few, many or no size at all.

V	D	size	J	CDR3	DNA
TRBV19	-	-	TRBJ1-1	CASSSPVGTWRAEAFF	TGTGCCAGTAGTTCCCCCGTTGGCACATGGAGGGCTGAAGCTTTCTTT
TRBV7-9	TRBD1	-	TRBJ1-2	CASSDRFRDRGNKNYGYTF	TGTGCCAGCAGCGATAGGTTCCGGGACAGGGGGAACAAAAACTATGGCTACACCTTC
TRBV27	-	-	TRBJ2-1	CASSPLSGASYNEQFF	TGTGCCAGCAGTCCCTTGAGTGGGGCATCCTACAATGAGCAGTTCTTC
TRBV13	-	-	TRBJ1-2	CASSSGLEGYTF	TGTGCCAGCAGCTCCGGCTTGGAGGGCTACACCTTC
TRBV7-2	-	-	TRBJ2-5	CATPIHRAREQYF	TGTGCCACACCAATCCACAGGGCGAGGGAGCAGTACTTC
TRBV27	-	-	TRBJ2-7	CASGFFSRDFPYEQYF	TGTGCCAGCGGATTCTTCTCCCGGGACTTTCCCTACGAGCAGTACTTC
TRBV11-2	TRBD2	-	TRBJ2-1	CASSSVGDYPYNEQFF	TGTGCCAGCAGCTCGGTCGGGGACTACCCGTACAATGAGCAGTTCTTC
TRBV10-3	-	-	TRBJ2-7	CAIMSGGSYEQYF	TGTGCCATCATGTCGGGTGGCTCCTACGAGCAGTACTTC
TRBV19	TRBD2	-	TRBJ2-1	CASSRGLDNEQFF	TGTGCCAGTAGTCGGGGACTAGACAATGAGCAGTTCTTC
TRBV5-6	TRBD1	-	TRBJ1-2	CASSTGQGGYGYTF	TGTGCCAGCAGCACGGGACAGGGGGGCTATGGCTACACCTTC
TRBV7-8	-	-	TRBJ1-5	CASSSNGPQHF	TGTGCCAGCAGCTCTAACGGGCCCCAGCATTTT
TRBV4-1	-	-	TRBJ1-4	CASSQESRASEKLFF	TGCGCCAGCAGCCAAGAGTCGCGGGCGAGCGAAAAACTGTTTTTT
TRBV6-1	-	-	TRBJ2-1	CASSIEAGLIRFF	TGTGCCAGCTCAATCGAGGCAGGGCTTATCCGATTCTTC
TRBV30	-	-	TRBJ2-1	CAWGDSSNEQFF	TGTGCCTGGGGGGACTCCTCCAATGAGCAGTTCTTC
TRBV7-6	-	once	TRBJ2-3	CASSPSLVVTDTQYF	TGTGCCAGCAGCCCCTCCCTAGTCGTTACAGATACGCAGTATTTT
TRBV5-1	-	-	TRBJ1-5	CASSLVAGDNQPQHF	TGCGCCAGCAGCTTGGTGGCAGGGGACAATCAGCCCCAGCATTTT
TRBV28	TRBD2	-	TRBJ2-1	CASSLHTGGGILYNEQFF	TGTGCCAGCAGTTTACACACCGGCGGGGGGATACTTTACAATGAGCAGTTCTTC
TRBV7-9	-	-	TRBJ1-1	CSSSSRGAGPNTEAFF	TGTTCCAGCAGCTCCCGCGGGGCAGGGCCGAACACTGAAGCTTTCTTT
TRBV23-1	-	-	TRBJ1-3	CASSSDTSSGNTIYF	TGCGCCAGCAGTTCGGACACGAGCTCTGGAAACACCATATATTTT
TRBV27	TRBD1	-	TRBJ1-5	CASSHGQVVGGDQPQHF	TGTGCCAGCAGCCACGGACAGGTGGTCGGGGGCGATCAGCCCCAGCATTTT
TRBV7-8	-	-	TRBJ1-4	CASSLWAEPTNEKLFF	TGTGCCAGCAGCTTATGGGCAGAACCAACTAATGAAAAACTGTTTTTT
TRBV5-1	TRBD1	-	TRBJ1-1	CASSTERTGLNTEAFF	TGCGCCAGCAGCACCGAACGGACAGGTTTGAACACTGAAGCTTTCTTT
TRBV5-1	TRBD2	-	TRBJ2-3	CASSQGLADTQYF	TGCGCCAGCAGCCAGGGACTAGCGGATACGCAGTATTTT
TRBV6-8	TRBD2	-	TRBJ2-5	CASSYAAGAEETQYF	TGTGCCAGCAGTTACGCGGCGGGAGCAGAAGAGACCCAGTACTTC
TRBV19	-	-	TRBJ2-3	CASAEGGTDTQYF	TGTGCCAGTGCGGAGGGCGGCACAGATACGCAGTATTTT
TRBV11-2	-	few	TRBJ2-7	CASSWISGTYPYEQYF	TGTGCCAGCAGCTGGATATCCGGGACATATCCCTACGAGCAGTACTTC
TRBV4-2	TRBD1	-	TRBJ2-1	CASSQVGQGLYNEQFF	TGTGCCAGCAGCCAAGTCGGACAGGGCCTATACAATGAGCAGTTCTTC